These 20 T cell receptor beta chains were sequenced from one sample in a study of post-analysis software for immune sequencing data. Broader study findings: Patients had higher frequencies than controls of about 5 TRBV segments, including TRBV5-6, TRBV5-1 and TRBV20-1.

Unique molecular identifiers featured in each of the TCR beta cDNA libraries. In TCRdb, the PCR reads were re-called with MiXCR into one record per CDR3 protein. The table shows 450,000 to 650,000 distinct CDR3 sequences, with about 40% occurring only once. These receptors have no identified antigens. The source material was blood. These receptor sequences come from a girl aged 5-17 years with multiple sclerosis.

This clonotype occurred a few times. One junction end disagrees with the germline gene, perhaps due to a read error. The chain couples TRBV7-9 to TRBJ2-5, with D possibly TRBD1 on 5 matching bases. The CDR3 is 15 amino acids. Germline V CDR1 and CDR2: SEHNR, FQNEAQ (reference sequence). The CDR3 sequence is CAGSYNQGVKETQYF. CDR3 nucleotides: TGTGCCGGCAGCTACAATCAAGGGGTAAAGGAGACCCAGTACTTC. Looking up the rest from reference TRBV7-9 and TRBJ2-5 gives the full variable domain: DTGVSQNPRHKITKRGQNVTFRCDPISEHNRLYWYRQTLGQGPEFLTYFQNEAQLEKSRLLSDRFSAERPKGSFSTLEIQRTEQGDSAMYLCAGSYNQGVKETQYFGPGTRLLVL.

The rearrangement joins TRBV29-1 to TRBJ2-7, with D perhaps given as TRBD1 or TRBD2 (5 bases each). TRBJ2-5 explains the end of the DNA better; the J call may be wrong. Germline V gene lookup returns CDR1 SQVTM and CDR2 ANQGSEA. The CDR3 contains 16 residues. CDR3: CSARRAGSSLTETQYF. CDR3 coding DNA: TGCAGCGCCCGCAGGGCAGGGAGTAGTCTTACGGAGACCCAGTACTTC.

This sequence joins TRBV10-3 and TRBJ2-1; D unresolved. CDR3 length equals 16 residues. V was clipped by 4 bases and J by 0 bases, with 13 bases between them. From germline, CDR1 is ENHRY and CDR2 SYGVKD. DNA of the CDR3: TGTGCCATCAGTGGTAGGGCTTCTAGCTCCTACAATGAGCAGTTCTTC. Protein sequence: CAISGRASSSYNEQFF.

The J gene is TRBJ2-1, the V gene TRBV4-1, with 11 nucleotides matching TRBD2. The CDR3 spans 16 residues. In germline, CDR1 is MGHRA, CDR2 YSYEKL. With V trimmed by 0 bases and J by 4 bases, 2 bases remained unmatched. CDR3 sequence reads: CASSQDASGGYNEQFF. The CDR3 DNA is TGCGCCAGCAGCCAAGACGCTAGCGGGGGGTACAATGAGCAGTTCTTC.

This clonotype came up a few times. The chain has TRBV28 and TRBJ2-1; no clear D gene. The length of the CDR3 is 16 residues. V was trimmed by 1 base and J by 7 bases, leaving 17 bases between them. Germline CDR1 reads MDHEN; CDR2 reads SYDVKM. The CDR3 DNA sequence: TGTGCCAGCAGTTTATTGGTGGGAATGGGAAGAAATGAGCAGTTCTTC. As protein: CASSLLVGMGRNEQFF.

J is TRBJ1-3 and V is TRBV4-1; no reliable D call. This CDR3 is built from 16 residues. The ends were cut back, 1 base at V and 1 base at J, with 11 bases in the middle. Germline V lookup: CDR1 MGHRA, CDR2 YSYEKL. CDR3 nucleotides: TGCGCCAGCAGCCAAGTTAAGGGTGGATCTGGAAACACCATATATTTT. Translation: CASSQVKGGSGNTIYF.

The chain has TRBV6-6 and TRBJ2-7, with TRBD1 identical over 11 bases. J was trimmed by 5 bases and V by 5 bases; bases with no gene match: 5. The CDR3 extends over 14 amino acids. From germline, CDR1 is MNHNY and CDR2 SVGAGI (reference sequence). The CDR3 here is CASSGQGATNEQYF. The CDR3 DNA sequence: TGTGCCAGCAGTGGACAGGGGGCGACGAACGAGCAGTACTTC.

This rearrangement joins TRBV10-3 to TRBJ2-6, with 7 bases that match TRBD1. V was clipped by 8 bases and J by 3 bases; unmatched bases: 7. Germline CDR1 reads ENHRY; CDR2 reads SYGVKD. The CDR3 is 15 amino acids. This CDR3 reads CAISDRVGGANVLTF. The CDR3 nucleotides read TGTGCCATCTCCGACAGGGTCGGTGGGGCCAACGTCCTGACTTTC.

The chain is built from TRBV20-1 and TRBJ1-1; maybe TRBD1 (6 bases). This CDR3 spans 16 amino acids. The V end was cut by 0 bases, the J end by 4 bases, with 18 bases between. Germline lookup yields CDR1 DFQATT and CDR2 SNEGSKA (reference sequence). CDR3 sequence (DNA): TGCAGTGCTAGAGATTTGTGGGGGGGGCGCGGCACTGAAGCTTTCTTT. Protein product: CSARDLWGGRGTEAFF.

The rearrangement uses TRBV20-1 and TRBJ2-1, with 8 bases fitting TRBD2. This CDR3 spans 13 amino acids. Per germline, CDR1 DFQATT and CDR2 SNEGSKA (reference sequence). Trimming removed 4 bases from V and 4 bases from J; junction bases left unmatched: 3. Written as DNA, the CDR3 is TGCAGTGCTAAGCGGGGGAATTACAATGAGCAGTTCTTC. It translates to CSAKRGNYNEQFF.

This chain uses TRBV28 with TRBJ2-6; D not resolved. CDR3 size: 14 residues. Germline CDR1 MDHEN, CDR2 SYDVKM. Trimming stripped 8 bases from V and 2 bases from J, with 10 bases between. CDR3 DNA sequence: TGTGCCAGCGAGGCGGTCCCTGGGGCCAACGTCCTGACTTTC. Residues: CASEAVPGANVLTF.

The genes are TRBV7-9 and TRBJ2-3, with D unresolved. This CDR3 region has 13 residues. From germline, CDR1 is SEHNR and CDR2 FQNEAQ (reference sequence). The V and J ends lost 10 bases and 5 bases respectively, with 16 bases between them. The CDR3 DNA sequence: TGTGCCACCCCTAAGGCTGACTTAGATACGCAGTATTTT. As protein: CATPKADLDTQYF.

There are a few counts of this clonotype. The V call is TRBV24-1, the J call TRBJ2-3; D uncertain. V was pared by 3 bases and J by 8 bases, with 14 bases between. The CDR3 is 14 amino acids. Per the germline V gene, CDR1 is KGHDR and CDR2 is SFDVKD. The CDR3 protein is CATSDTDRSPTQYF. The CDR3 DNA follows: TGTGCCACCAGTGATACTGACCGCTCTCCTACGCAGTATTTT.

This clonotype was detected a few times. The V and J genes are TRBV25-1 and TRBJ2-5; D perhaps matches TRBD2 (6 bases). The CDR3 sequence is 13 residues long. V was cut by 10 bases and J by 4 bases, with 16 bases left in between. The V gene's germline CDR1 is MGHDK and CDR2 SYGVNS. The CDR3 region has the DNA TGTGCCACCAGGGTGGCGGGGTCAGAGACCCAGTACTTC. The encoded protein is CATRVAGSETQYF.

With respect to this clonotype: The junction does not match germline at one end; this may be a read error. The CDR3 sequence: CACSLVAGASHEQYF. As DNA, the CDR3 is TGTGCCTGCAGCTTAGTGGCGGGGGCGTCCCACGAGCAGTACTTC. The chain couples TRBV7-9 to TRBJ2-7; D is perhaps TRBD2 (7 bases). CDR1 SEHNR and CDR2 FQNEAQ come from the germline V gene (reference sequence). There are 15 residues in the CDR3.

V is TRBV5-1 and J is TRBJ1-4; TRBD1 matches 8 bases. Trimming took 1 base from V and 0 from J; bases not matched to a gene: 2. In germline, CDR1 is SGHRS, CDR2 YFSETQ. This CDR3 region has 16 residues. Here the CDR3 DNA reads TGCGCCAGCAGCTTGCCGACAGGGGCAACTAATGAAAAACTGTTTTTT. This codes for CASSLPTGATNEKLFF.

This clonotype has ten or more counts. A junction end diverges from the germline sequence, so it may reflect a read error. The gene calls are TRBV5-1 and TRBJ2-1; 7 bases are shared with TRBD2. The CDR3 is 13 amino acids. Germline loops: CDR1 SGHRS, CDR2 YFSETQ. For the CDR3, the DNA is TGTGCCAGCAGTTTAGGCGGGGGTGATGAGCAGTTCTTC. The encoded protein is CASSLGGGDEQFF.

This clonotype has only a few counts. The rearrangement uses TRBV2 and TRBJ2-1, with 11 bases identical to TRBD2. CDR1 is SNHLY and CDR2 is FYNNEI in the germline V gene. CDR3 length: 15 residues. J lost 10 bases, V lost 3 bases, and 8 bases had no gene match. CDR3: CASSEGTSGVGEQFF. The CDR3 DNA is TGTGCCAGCAGTGAGGGGACTAGCGGAGTTGGGGAGCAGTTCTTC.

This clonotype turned up a few times. The V gene is TRBV27, the J gene TRBJ2-5; the D is unclear. V lost 2 bases and J 7 bases, leaving 11 bases between the germline ends. Germline-derived CDR1 and CDR2 are MNHEY and SMNVEV (reference sequence). The CDR3 length is 13 residues. Written as DNA, the CDR3 is TGTGCCAGCAGTTTAACAGTTCTGGGGACCCAGTACTTC. Its translation: CASSLTVLGTQYF.

This clonotype appeared a few times. The chain combines TRBV7-2 with TRBJ2-3, with unresolved D. Germline assignment: CDR1 SGHTA and CDR2 FQGNSA. The V and J ends lost 3 bases and 4 bases respectively, with 8 bases between them. This CDR3 spans 13 amino acids. The CDR3 bases are TGTGCCAGCAGCTTGAGTTTGGCAGATACGCAGTATTTT. It specifies CASSLSLADTQYF.